These 27 T cell receptor beta chains share one sample of origin, sequenced in a study of blood T cell repertoires in COVID-19 (TCRdb year 2020). Receptor amplification or capture employed the immunoSEQ multiplex PCR assay. TCRdb holds this immuneACCESS table with in-frame rearrangements only. Some clones are missing; in checked studies, unresolved V genes explain under half, and the rest has no known cause. The sample table lists tens of thousands of clones, around 87% of them with a count of one. The ten largest account for roughly 4.5% of the sample. What was sequenced was peripheral blood. These receptors all come from an elderly woman with active or convalescent COVID-19.

This clone has a handful of counts. The chain links TRBV19 to TRBJ2-5; 11 positions match TRBD2. This CDR3 comprises 14 residues. J lost 5 bases, V lost 8 bases, and 7 bases had no gene match. Germline V gene data show CDR1 as LNHDA and CDR2 as SQIVND (reference sequence). The CDR3 nucleotides are TGTGCCAGTTCACTAGCGGGAGTATGGGAGACCCAGTACTTC. Protein product: CASSLAGVWETQYF.

This chain uses TRBV19 with TRBJ1-4; D is possibly TRBD1 (5 bases). Trimming shortened V by 3 bases and J by 12 bases, and 17 bases separated the two germline ends. Looked up from germline, CDR1 is LNHDA and CDR2 is SQIVND (reference sequence). This CDR3 comprises 14 residues. The CDR3 loop reads CASSMGLTRGELFF. The DNA for the CDR3 is TGTGCCAGTAGTATGGGACTGACCCGAGGGGAACTGTTTTTT.

The chain links TRBV5-5 to TRBJ2-6, with no clear D. The CDR3 covers 14 residues. Germline V CDR1 and CDR2: SGHKS, YYEKEE (reference sequence). Deletions cut 4 bases from V and 2 bases from J, with 7 bases between. The chain's CDR3 is CASSPLPGANVLTF. The CDR3 DNA is TGTGCCAGCAGCCCACTTCCTGGGGCCAACGTCCTGACTTTC.

J is TRBJ1-4 and V is TRBV5-1; D unresolved. This CDR3 is 15 amino acids long. CDR1 is SGHRS and CDR2 is YFSETQ in the germline V gene. V dropped 4 bases and J dropped 1 base, with 11 bases sitting between them. The CDR3 sequence: CASSPKTRTNEKLFF. The CDR3 coding sequence is TGCGCCAGCAGCCCAAAGACAAGAACTAATGAAAAACTGTTTTTT. Full variable domain (outside the CDR3, taken from reference TRBV5-1 and TRBJ1-4): KAGVTQTPRYLIKTRGQQVTLSCSPISGHRSVSWYQQTPGQGLQFLFEYFSETQRNKGNFPGRFSGRQFSNSRSEMNVSTLELGDSALYLCASSPKTRTNEKLFFGSGTQLSVL.

This chain joins TRBV6-2 or TRBV6-3 and TRBJ2-1, with unresolved D. This CDR3 is 20 amino acids long. V lost 3 bases, J lost 0 bases, and 24 bases lay in between. CDR1 is MNHEY and CDR2 is SVGEGT in the germline V gene. Here the CDR3 reads CASSYGWASRRFSSYNEQFF. In DNA, the CDR3 is TGTGCCAGCAGTTATGGGTGGGCATCCCGACGATTTAGCTCCTACAATGAGCAGTTCTTC.

V gene TRBV5-6 combines with J gene TRBJ1-5, with D hard to call. CDR1 and CDR2 (germline): SGHDT, YYEEEE. V was clipped by 0 bases and J by 5 bases, with 6 bases between them. The CDR3 length is 13 residues. The CDR3 loop is CASSLGPDQPQHF. CDR3 DNA sequence: TGTGCCAGCAGCTTGGGCCCAGATCAGCCCCAGCATTTT.

This chain's CDR3 is CASRTTSTNEKLFF. CDR3 bases: TGTGCCAGCAGGACAACCTCAACTAATGAAAAACTGTTTTTT. The rearrangement links TRBV2 to TRBJ1-4; no clear D. V was pared by 6 bases and J by 0 bases, with 8 bases between. Per germline, CDR1 SNHLY and CDR2 FYNNEI. CDR3 length equals 14 residues.

The chain joins TRBV7-6 to TRBJ2-1; TRBD2 agrees at 8 bases. The CDR3 sequence is 17 residues long. J lost 12 bases, V lost 1 base, and 17 bases had no gene match. The V gene's germline CDR1 is SGHVS and CDR2 FNYEAQ. The CDR3 bases are TGTGCCAGCAGCTTAGGTCCTAGCGGGCCCGGGGGGTTGAGGCAGTTCTTC. This gives the protein CASSLGPSGPGGLRQFF.

The chain uses TRBV7-8 and TRBJ1-4, with D hard to call. Looked up from germline, CDR1 is SGHVS and CDR2 is FQNEAQ. This CDR3 is 18 amino acids long. The germline V and J ends were trimmed by 2 bases and 6 bases, with 22 bases remaining between them. CDR3 protein: CASSLLWADPIPYEKLFF. CDR3 coding DNA: TGTGCCAGCAGCTTATTATGGGCTGACCCGATCCCTTATGAAAAACTGTTTTTT. The whole variable domain, remainder taken from reference TRBV7-8 and TRBJ1-4, is GAGVSQSPRYKVAKRGQDVALRCDPISGHVSLFWYQQALGQGPEFLTYFQNEAQLDKSGLPSDRFFAERPEGSVSTLKIQRTQQEDSAVYLCASSLLWADPIPYEKLFFGSGTQLSVL.

V gene TRBV7-6 combines with J gene TRBJ1-1, with D unclear. The length of the CDR3 is 14 residues. Germline values: CDR1 SGHVS, CDR2 FNYEAQ. V was shortened by 1 base and J by 0 bases, with 6 bases between the two germline ends. The CDR3 region is CASSLGPLNTEAFF. In DNA form, the CDR3 reads TGTGCCAGCAGCTTAGGGCCGCTGAACACTGAAGCTTTCTTT.

The gene calls are TRBV5-1 and TRBJ2-3, with TRBD1 identical over 11 bases. J was trimmed by 3 bases and V by 4 bases; bases with no gene match: 1. Germline lookup yields CDR1 SGHRS and CDR2 YFSETQ. The CDR3 is 14 amino acids. CDR3 amino acids: CASSGTGGTDTQYF. The CDR3 DNA follows: TGCGCCAGCAGCGGGACAGGGGGGACAGATACGCAGTATTTT.

CDR3 nucleotide sequence: TGTGCCAGCAGTCGAAAAGGACTAGCGGGAGGAAGCGAGCAGTACTTC. The encoded protein is CASSRKGLAGGSEQYF. The V and J genes are TRBV6-2 or TRBV6-3 and TRBJ2-7; 14 nucleotides match TRBD2. CDR1 and CDR2 from the germline V gene are MNHEY and SVGEGT. The junction had 9 bases not matched to a gene; V was cut back by 5 bases and J by 6 bases. The CDR3 has 16 residues.

V is TRBV18 and J is TRBJ2-5; 12 positions agree with TRBD2. Trimming took 0 bases from V and 4 from J; bases not matched to a gene: 6. This CDR3 contains 17 residues. The V gene's germline CDR1 is KGHSH and CDR2 LQKENI. The CDR3 is CASSPPQLAGGAETQYF. In DNA, the CDR3 is TGTGCCAGCTCACCACCTCAACTAGCGGGAGGAGCAGAGACCCAGTACTTC.

The chain is built from TRBV2 and TRBJ2-7; possible D gene TRBD2, 5 bases. Trimming removed 3 bases at V and 1 base at J, with 13 bases between. Per the germline V gene, CDR1 is SNHLY and CDR2 is FYNNEI. The CDR3 runs 15 residues. In nucleotides, the CDR3 is TGTGCCAGCAGTGATTGGGCCGGGGAGTCCTACGAGCAGTACTTC. Translating it yields CASSDWAGESYEQYF.

The chain couples TRBV28 to TRBJ1-4; D is perhaps TRBD1 (5 bases). With 1 base removed from V and 8 bases from J, the gap between germline ends came to 26 bases. The germline V gene encodes CDR1 MDHEN and CDR2 SYDVKM. This CDR3 spans 19 amino acids. CDR3 coding DNA: TGTGCCAGCAGTTTATTAGGGGCCGGAGTAGGTACGCGAGCAGAAAAACTGTTTTTT. Residues: CASSLLGAGVGTRAEKLFF.

J is TRBJ1-2 and V is TRBV7-3; 10 bases line up with TRBD1. Germline CDR1 and CDR2: SGHTA and FQGTGA. V trimming: 3 bases; J trimming: 3 bases; junction bases outside the gene matches: 4. This CDR3 spans 15 amino acids. CDR3 protein: CASSLTGGADYGYTF. CDR3 sequence (DNA): TGTGCCAGCAGCTTGACAGGGGGCGCAGACTATGGCTACACCTTC.

The chain has TRBV6-4 and TRBJ1-5; possibly TRBD1 for D (6 bases). The germline V and J ends were trimmed by 8 bases and 0 bases, with 17 bases remaining between them. Germline CDR1 is MRHNA and CDR2 is SNTAGT. CDR3 length equals 16 residues. CDR3 amino acids: CASGFKGTYSNQPQHF. In nucleotides, the CDR3 is TGTGCCAGCGGATTCAAAGGGACATATAGCAATCAGCCCCAGCATTTT.

The chain recombines TRBV6-5 with TRBJ1-1; D not certain. CDR3 length: 11 amino acids. Trimming took 8 bases from V and 11 from J, leaving 15 bases between them. Germline lookup yields CDR1 MNHEY and CDR2 SVGAGI. CDR3 in DNA: TGTGCCAGCGGCGAGGAGGTAGGGGCTTTCTTT. It yields the protein CASGEEVGAFF.

The DNA for the CDR3 is TGTGCCAGCAGCTCCAATACAGGGGGTCACACAGATACGCAGTATTTT. Amino acid sequence: CASSSNTGGHTDTQYF. The rearrangement uses TRBV5-4 and TRBJ2-3, with TRBD1 identical over 8 bases. The CDR3 runs to 16 residues. The J segment lost 2 bases and the V segment lost 3 bases, leaving 8 bases of the junction unmatched. CDR1 and CDR2 from the germline V gene are SGHNT and YYREEE (reference sequence).

The chain is built from TRBV19 and TRBJ2-5; TRBD1 might be the D (5 bases). Germline V gene sequence: CDR1 LNHDA, CDR2 SQIVND (reference sequence). This CDR3 is built from 14 residues. V gave up 6 bases and J gave up 2 bases, with 13 bases separating them. This CDR3 is CASRATGEQETQYF. The CDR3 coding sequence is TGTGCCAGTAGGGCCACAGGCGAACAAGAGACCCAGTACTTC.

The V gene is TRBV27, the J gene TRBJ2-2; 9 nucleotides line up with TRBD1. With V trimmed by 3 bases and J by 7 bases, 6 bases remained unmatched. The CDR3 totals 15 residues. Germline V gene sequence: CDR1 MNHEY, CDR2 SMNVEV (reference sequence). The CDR3 protein is CASSFYRGQGGELFF. The CDR3 region has the DNA TGTGCCAGCAGTTTCTACAGGGGGCAGGGCGGGGAGCTGTTTTTT.

The V and J genes are TRBV6-6 and TRBJ2-3; TRBD2 aligns across 7 bases. From germline, CDR1 is MNHNY and CDR2 SVGAGI (reference sequence). The CDR3 totals 16 residues. Trimming cost V 7 bases and J 0 bases; bases outside gene matches: 10. For the CDR3, the DNA is TGTGCCAGCACCGTCCCTCGGGGGGTTAGCACAGATACGCAGTATTTT. It is translated as CASTVPRGVSTDTQYF.

The V gene is TRBV15, the J gene TRBJ1-4; tentative D call: TRBD1 (5 bases). In germline, CDR1 is LNHNV, CDR2 YYDKDF (reference sequence). The ends were cut back, 2 bases at V and 6 bases at J, with 10 bases in the middle. The CDR3 runs 14 residues. CDR3 DNA sequence: TGTGCCACCAGCAGACAGGGTTGGGATGAAAAACTGTTTTTT. Protein sequence: CATSRQGWDEKLFF.

This chain connects TRBV5-1 to TRBJ2-7; 12 nucleotides agree with TRBD2. Germline assignment: CDR1 SGHRS and CDR2 YFSETQ. With V trimmed by 6 bases and J by 6 bases, 13 bases remained unmatched. The CDR3 has 16 amino acids. CDR3 sequence (DNA): TGCGCCAGCAAAGGGCTAGCGGGAGGGCCGGTTCTCGAGCAGTACTTC. This gives the protein CASKGLAGGPVLEQYF.

This sequence joins TRBV7-2 and TRBJ1-2; TRBD1 aligns across 8 bases. The CDR3 totals 15 residues. Germline CDR1 SGHTA, CDR2 FQGNSA. The junction had 8 bases not matched to a gene; V was cut back by 2 bases and J by 6 bases. DNA for the CDR3: TGTGCCAGCAGCTTATCGACAGGGGATTCCAATGGCTACACCTTC. Translated, it gives CASSLSTGDSNGYTF.

The chain is built from TRBV24-1 and TRBJ2-1, with D uncertain. The CDR3 has 13 residues. The V gene's germline CDR1 is KGHDR and CDR2 SFDVKD. Trimming removed 4 bases from V and 7 bases from J, with 10 bases in between. The CDR3 region has the DNA TGTGCCACCAGTGACGGAGCGAGGAATGAGCAGTTCTTC. Translated: CATSDGARNEQFF.

This clone was observed a single time. This rearrangement joins TRBV28 to TRBJ2-5; TRBD2 matches at 10 bases. CDR1 is MDHEN, CDR2 SYDVKM, per germline. The CDR3 spans 17 residues. After removal of 1 base from V and 5 bases from J, the junction contained 10 bases not matched to a gene. The CDR3 DNA reads TGTGCCAGCAGTTTATCTTCTAGCGGGGGCATACGGGAGACCCAGTACTTC. This encodes CASSLSSSGGIRETQYF.